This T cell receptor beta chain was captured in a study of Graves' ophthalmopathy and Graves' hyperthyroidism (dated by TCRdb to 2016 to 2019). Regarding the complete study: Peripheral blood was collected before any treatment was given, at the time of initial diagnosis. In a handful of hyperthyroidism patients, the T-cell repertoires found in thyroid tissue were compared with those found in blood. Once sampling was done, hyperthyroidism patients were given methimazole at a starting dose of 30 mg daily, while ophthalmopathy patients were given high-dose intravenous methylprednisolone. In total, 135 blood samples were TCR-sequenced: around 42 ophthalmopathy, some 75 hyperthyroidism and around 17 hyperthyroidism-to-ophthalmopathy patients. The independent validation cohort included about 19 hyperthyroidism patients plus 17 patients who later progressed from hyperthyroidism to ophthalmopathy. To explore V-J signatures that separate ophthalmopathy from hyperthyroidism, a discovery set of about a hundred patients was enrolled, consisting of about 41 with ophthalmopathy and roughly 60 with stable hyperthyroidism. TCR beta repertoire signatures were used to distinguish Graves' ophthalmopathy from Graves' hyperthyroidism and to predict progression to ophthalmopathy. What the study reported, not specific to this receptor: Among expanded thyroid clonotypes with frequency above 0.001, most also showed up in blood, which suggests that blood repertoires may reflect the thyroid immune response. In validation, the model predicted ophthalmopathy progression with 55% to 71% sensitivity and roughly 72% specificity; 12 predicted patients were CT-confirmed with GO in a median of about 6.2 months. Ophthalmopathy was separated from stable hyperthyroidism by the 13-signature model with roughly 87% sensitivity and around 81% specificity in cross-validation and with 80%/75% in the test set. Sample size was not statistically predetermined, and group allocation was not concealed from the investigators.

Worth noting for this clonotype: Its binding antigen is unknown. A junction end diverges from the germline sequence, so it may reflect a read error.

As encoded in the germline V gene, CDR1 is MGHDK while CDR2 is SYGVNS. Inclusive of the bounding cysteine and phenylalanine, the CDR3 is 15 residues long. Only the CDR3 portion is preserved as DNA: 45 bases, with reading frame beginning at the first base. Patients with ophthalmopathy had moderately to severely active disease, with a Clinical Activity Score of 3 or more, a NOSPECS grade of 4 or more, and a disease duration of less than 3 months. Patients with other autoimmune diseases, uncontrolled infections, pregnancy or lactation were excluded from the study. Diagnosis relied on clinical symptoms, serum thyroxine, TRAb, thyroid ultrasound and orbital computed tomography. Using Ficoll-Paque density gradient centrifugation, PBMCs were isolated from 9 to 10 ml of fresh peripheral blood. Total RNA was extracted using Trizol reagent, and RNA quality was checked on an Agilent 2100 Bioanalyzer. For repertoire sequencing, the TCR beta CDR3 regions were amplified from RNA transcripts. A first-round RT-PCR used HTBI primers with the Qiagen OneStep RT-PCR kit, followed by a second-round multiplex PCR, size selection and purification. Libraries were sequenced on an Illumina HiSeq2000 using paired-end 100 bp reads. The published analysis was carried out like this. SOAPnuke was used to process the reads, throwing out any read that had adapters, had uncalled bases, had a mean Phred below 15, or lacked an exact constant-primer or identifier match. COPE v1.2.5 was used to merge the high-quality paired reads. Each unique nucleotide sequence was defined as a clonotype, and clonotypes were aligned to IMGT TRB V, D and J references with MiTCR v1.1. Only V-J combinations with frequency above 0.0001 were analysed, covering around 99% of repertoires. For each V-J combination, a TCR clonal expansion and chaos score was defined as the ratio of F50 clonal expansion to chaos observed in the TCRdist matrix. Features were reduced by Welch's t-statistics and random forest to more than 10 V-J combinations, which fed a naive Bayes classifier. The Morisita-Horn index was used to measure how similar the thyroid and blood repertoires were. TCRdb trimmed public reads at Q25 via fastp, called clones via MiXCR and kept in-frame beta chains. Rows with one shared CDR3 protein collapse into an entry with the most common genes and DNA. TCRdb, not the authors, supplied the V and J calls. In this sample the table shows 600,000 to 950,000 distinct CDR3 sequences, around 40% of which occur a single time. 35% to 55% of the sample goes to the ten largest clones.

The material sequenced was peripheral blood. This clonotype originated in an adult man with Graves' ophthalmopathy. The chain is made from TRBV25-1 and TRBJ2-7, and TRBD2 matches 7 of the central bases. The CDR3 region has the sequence CAISENSGAFYEQYF. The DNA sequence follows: TGTGCCATCAGTGAGAACAGCGGGGCGTTCTACGAGCAGTACTTC.